The next 16 T cell receptor beta chains were all read from a single sample in a study of blood T cell repertoires in COVID-19. TCRdb's copy holds only in-frame clones and misses some; the assay was immunoSEQ multiplex PCR. The sample carries approximately 88,000 clones, around 80% recorded once. The sequencing sample was made of peripheral blood. These receptors came from a man between 50 and 59 years old who had recovered from COVID-19.

This chain joins TRBV7-9 and TRBJ1-2; no clear D. CDR3 length: 15 residues. Trimming cost V 1 base and J 7 bases, with 16 bases left between them. In germline, CDR1 is SEHNR, CDR2 FQNEAQ (reference sequence). The CDR3 spells CASSLVGPGAGGYTF. The CDR3 nucleotides read TGTGCCAGCAGCTTAGTTGGTCCAGGTGCCGGTGGCTACACCTTC. Filled out from reference TRBV7-9 and TRBJ1-2, the complete variable domain reads DTGVSQNPRHKITKRGQNVTFRCDPISEHNRLYWYRQTLGQGPEFLTYFQNEAQLEKSRLLSDRFSAERPKGSFSTLEIQRTEQGDSAMYLCASSLVGPGAGGYTFGSGTRLTVV.

CDR3 DNA sequence: TGTGCCAGCAGTTACGGCGGGGCCGGGGACTATGGCTACACCTTC. It is translated as CASSYGGAGDYGYTF. The V call is TRBV6-5, the J call TRBJ1-2; D perhaps matches TRBD1 (5 bases). CDR1 is MNHEY, CDR2 SVGAGI, per germline. The CDR3 spans 15 residues. Trimming stripped 2 bases from V and 3 bases from J, with 13 bases between.

Only one count was recorded for this clone. V is TRBV6-6 and J is TRBJ2-2, with TRBD1 as a possible D gene (5 bases). V was clipped by 7 bases and J by 6 bases, with 15 bases between them. This CDR3 has 14 amino acids. Per the germline V gene, CDR1 is MNHNY and CDR2 is SVGAGI (reference sequence). Written as DNA, the CDR3 is TGTGCCAGCACTCTACTAAGGGGTGCCGGGGAGCTGTTTTTT. Protein: CASTLLRGAGELFF.

The chain uses TRBV3-1 (or the pseudogene TRBV3-2) and TRBJ1-1; D not certain. CDR3 length: 12 residues. Germline lookup yields CDR1 LGHDT and CDR2 YNNKEL (reference sequence). The V gene lost 0 bases and the J gene lost 11 bases, with 10 bases spanning the gap. CDR3 amino acids: CASSQESNSAFF. CDR3 in DNA: TGTGCCAGCAGCCAAGAGTCCAATTCCGCTTTCTTT.

V gene TRBV6-2 or TRBV6-3 combines with J gene TRBJ1-2; 7 nucleotides line up with TRBD1. Looked up from germline, CDR1 is MNHEY and CDR2 is SVGEGT. This CDR3 is built from 17 residues. V gave up 6 bases and J gave up 6 bases; unmatched junction bases: 19. The CDR3 DNA follows: TGTGCCAGCAGCGACCCAAAAAGCCGGACAGGCGATAATGGCTACACCTTC. Protein: CASSDPKSRTGDNGYTF.

The chain has TRBV6-5 and TRBJ2-6, with D possibly being TRBD1 (5 bases). This CDR3 comprises 15 residues. V lost 2 bases and J 2 bases, leaving 7 bases between the germline ends. The germline V gene encodes CDR1 MNHEY and CDR2 SVGAGI. This CDR3 is CASSYRGTGANVLTF. CDR3 sequence (DNA): TGTGCCAGCAGTTACAGGGGAACTGGGGCCAACGTCCTGACTTTC.

This clone was recorded once. The chain recombines TRBV11-2 with TRBJ1-2, with D possibly matching TRBD1 (5 bases). The V gene lost 8 bases and the J gene lost 5 bases, with 21 bases spanning the gap. In germline, CDR1 is SGHAT, CDR2 FQNNGV. The CDR3 runs to 15 residues. CDR3 sequence (DNA): TGTGCCAGCGCTCTAGGGGTTGGGGGGAAATATGGCTACACCTTC. Translated, it gives CASALGVGGKYGYTF.

The CDR3, as DNA: TGTGCCAGCAGCTCGGGACAGGGGGCTTTCGACGAGCAGTACTTC. Residues: CASSSGQGAFDEQYF. V usage is TRBV7-9 and J usage is TRBJ2-7; TRBD1 matches 12 bases. The germline CDR1 and CDR2 sequences are SEHNR and FQNEAQ (reference sequence). V trimming: 4 bases; J trimming: 5 bases; junction bases outside the gene matches: 6. This CDR3 has 15 amino acids.

This rearrangement joins TRBV24-1 to TRBJ2-3; 8 bases fit TRBD2. The CDR3 sequence is 16 residues long. Trimming at V came to 2 bases and at J to 5 bases, leaving 8 bases not matched to a gene. Germline V lookup: CDR1 KGHDR, CDR2 SFDVKD. The CDR3 DNA is TGTGCCACCAGTGATTCCACGGGGGGGCAAATAGATACGCAGTATTTT. The encoded protein is CATSDSTGGQIDTQYF.

Here the CDR3 reads CASSVGGVSTNTEAFF. DNA for the CDR3: TGTGCCAGCAGCGTAGGGGGGGTGTCAACGAACACTGAAGCTTTCTTT. The chain links TRBV9 to TRBJ1-1; a weak D match, TRBD1 (5 bases). Germline V lookup: CDR1 SGDLS, CDR2 YYNGEE. V was cut by 0 bases and J by 1 base, with 13 bases left in between. This CDR3 region has 16 residues.

The rearrangement links TRBV5-1 to TRBJ2-1; the D gene is possibly TRBD2 (6 bases). Deletions cut 3 bases from V and 5 bases from J, with 12 bases between. The length of the CDR3 is 14 residues. Germline lookup yields CDR1 SGHRS and CDR2 YFSETQ. CDR3 nucleotide sequence: TGCGCCAGCAGCTCCCGACTAGGGAACAATGAGCAGTTCTTC. It yields the protein CASSSRLGNNEQFF.

This clone was found many times. The chain combines TRBV7-9 with TRBJ2-2; 7 bases fit TRBD1. Germline CDR1 SEHNR, CDR2 FQNEAQ (reference sequence). V shed 5 bases, J shed 5 bases, and the junction held 5 bases outside the gene matches. The length of the CDR3 is 14 residues. CDR3: CASSREQGTGELFF. Written as DNA, the CDR3 is TGTGCCAGCAGCAGGGAACAGGGGACCGGGGAGCTGTTTTTT.

This chain uses TRBV4-1 with TRBJ1-5, with TRBD1 matching 7 bases. The ends lost 4 bases at V and 6 bases at J; junction bases unmatched: 12. This CDR3 spans 16 amino acids. Germline CDR1 MGHRA, CDR2 YSYEKL. The CDR3: CASSLTPGGFVQPQHF. The CDR3 DNA is TGCGCCAGCAGCCTTACCCCAGGGGGTTTTGTTCAGCCCCAGCATTTT.

V is TRBV3-1 (or the pseudogene TRBV3-2) and J is TRBJ1-1; D call uncertain. The germline V gene encodes CDR1 LGHDT and CDR2 YNNKEL (reference sequence). Trimming cost V 3 bases and J 1 base, with 9 bases left between them. The CDR3 sequence is 14 residues long. CDR3 amino acids: CASSQRQKNTEAFF. The CDR3 DNA reads as TGTGCCAGCAGCCAGAGGCAGAAGAACACTGAAGCTTTCTTT.

The V call is TRBV9, the J call TRBJ2-7, with TRBD1 matching 7 bases. The V gene end was trimmed by 0 bases and the J gene end by 3 bases; junction bases not matched to a gene: 6. The CDR3 length is 15 residues. The V gene's germline CDR1 is SGDLS and CDR2 YYNGEE. This CDR3 is CASSVAPQGNYEQYF. The CDR3, as DNA: TGTGCCAGCAGCGTAGCTCCACAGGGGAACTACGAGCAGTACTTC. Full variable domain (outside the CDR3, taken from reference TRBV9 and TRBJ2-7): DSGVTQTPKHLITATGQRVTLRCSPRSGDLSVYWYQQSLDQGLQFLIQYYNGEERAKGNILERFSAQQFPDLHSELNLSSLELGDSALYFCASSVAPQGNYEQYFGPGTRLTVT.

In its sample, this clone was seen a few times. The gene calls are TRBV5-1 and TRBJ1-5, with TRBD1 matching 9 bases. The CDR3 sequence is 14 residues long. Trimming removed 3 bases from V and 6 bases from J; junction bases left unmatched: 4. Germline CDR1 and CDR2: SGHRS and YFSETQ. The CDR3 loop is CASSSGTGSQPQHF. DNA of the CDR3: TGCGCCAGCAGCTCGGGGACAGGGAGTCAGCCCCAGCATTTT.